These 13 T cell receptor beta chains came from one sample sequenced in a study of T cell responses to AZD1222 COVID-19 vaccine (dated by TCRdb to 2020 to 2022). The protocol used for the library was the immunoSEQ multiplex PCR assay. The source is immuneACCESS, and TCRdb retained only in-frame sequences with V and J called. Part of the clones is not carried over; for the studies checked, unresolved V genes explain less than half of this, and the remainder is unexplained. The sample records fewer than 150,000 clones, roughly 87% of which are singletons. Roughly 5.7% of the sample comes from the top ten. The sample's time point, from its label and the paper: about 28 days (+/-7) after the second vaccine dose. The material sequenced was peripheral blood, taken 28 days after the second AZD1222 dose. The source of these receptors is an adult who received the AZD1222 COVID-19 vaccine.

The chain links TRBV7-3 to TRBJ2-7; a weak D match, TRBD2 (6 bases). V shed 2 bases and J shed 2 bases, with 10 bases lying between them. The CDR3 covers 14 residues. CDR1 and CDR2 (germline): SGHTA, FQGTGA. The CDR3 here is CASSLGAGPYEQYF. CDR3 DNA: TGTGCCAGCAGCTTAGGGGCGGGGCCCTACGAGCAGTACTTC. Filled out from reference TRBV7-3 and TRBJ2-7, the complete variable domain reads GAGVSQTPSNKVTEKGKYVELRCDPISGHTALYWYRQSLGQGPEFLIYFQGTGAADDSGLPNDRFFAVRPEGSVSTLKIQRTERGDSAVYLCASSLGAGPYEQYFGPGTRLTVT.

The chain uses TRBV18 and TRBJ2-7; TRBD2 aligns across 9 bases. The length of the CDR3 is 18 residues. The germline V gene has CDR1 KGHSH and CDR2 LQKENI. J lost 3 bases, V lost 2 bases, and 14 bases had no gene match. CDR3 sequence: CASSPYSGGPVQYYEQYF. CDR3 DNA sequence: TGTGCCAGCTCACCATATAGCGGGGGCCCTGTCCAATACTACGAGCAGTACTTC.

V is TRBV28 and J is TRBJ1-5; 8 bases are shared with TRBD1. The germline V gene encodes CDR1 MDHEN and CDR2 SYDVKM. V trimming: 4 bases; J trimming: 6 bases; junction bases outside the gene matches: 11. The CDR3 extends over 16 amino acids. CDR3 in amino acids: CASSSDEQGGGQPQHF. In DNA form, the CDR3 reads TGTGCCAGCAGTTCTGATGAACAGGGGGGAGGTCAGCCCCAGCATTTT.

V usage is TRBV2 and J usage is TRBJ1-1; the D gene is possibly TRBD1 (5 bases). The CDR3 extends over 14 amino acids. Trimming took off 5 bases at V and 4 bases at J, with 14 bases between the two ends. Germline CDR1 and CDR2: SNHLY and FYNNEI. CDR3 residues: CASSPAGWGTEAFF. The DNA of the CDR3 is TGTGCCAGCAGTCCAGCAGGGTGGGGCACTGAAGCTTTCTTT.

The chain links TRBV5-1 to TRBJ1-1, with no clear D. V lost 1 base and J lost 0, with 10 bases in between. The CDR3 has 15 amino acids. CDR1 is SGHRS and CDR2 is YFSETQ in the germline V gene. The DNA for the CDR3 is TGCGCCAGCAGCTTGTCGAGGTCCATGAACACTGAAGCTTTCTTT. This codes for CASSLSRSMNTEAFF.

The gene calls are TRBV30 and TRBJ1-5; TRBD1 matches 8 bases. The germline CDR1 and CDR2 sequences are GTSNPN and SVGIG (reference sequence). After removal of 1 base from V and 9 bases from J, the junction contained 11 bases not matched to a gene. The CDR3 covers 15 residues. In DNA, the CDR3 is TGTGCCTGGAGTGCCGGACAGGGAATTTTGCGGCCCCAGCATTTT. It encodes CAWSAGQGILRPQHF.

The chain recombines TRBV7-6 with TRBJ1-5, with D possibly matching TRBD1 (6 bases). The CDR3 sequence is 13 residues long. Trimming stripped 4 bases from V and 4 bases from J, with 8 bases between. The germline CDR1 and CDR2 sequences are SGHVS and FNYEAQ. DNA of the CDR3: TGTGCCAGCAGCTCAGGGGCGAATCAGCCCCAGCATTTT. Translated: CASSSGANQPQHF.

The CDR3 spells CASSPRRRGIDTGELFF. CDR3 nucleotides: TGTGCCAGCAGCCCCCGTCGCCGGGGGATCGACACCGGGGAGCTGTTTTTT. V gene TRBV7-7 combines with J gene TRBJ2-2; D is perhaps TRBD2 (6 bases). The CDR3 runs 17 residues. Germline loops: CDR1 SSHAT, CDR2 FNYEAQ (reference sequence). V was pared by 5 bases and J by 3 bases, with 19 bases between.

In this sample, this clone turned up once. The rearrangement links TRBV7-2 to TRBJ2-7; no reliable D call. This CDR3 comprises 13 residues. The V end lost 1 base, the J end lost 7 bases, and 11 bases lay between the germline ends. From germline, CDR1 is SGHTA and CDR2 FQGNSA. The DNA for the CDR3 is TGTGCCAGCAGCTTAGTTACGTCCAATGAGCAGTACTTC. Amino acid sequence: CASSLVTSNEQYF.

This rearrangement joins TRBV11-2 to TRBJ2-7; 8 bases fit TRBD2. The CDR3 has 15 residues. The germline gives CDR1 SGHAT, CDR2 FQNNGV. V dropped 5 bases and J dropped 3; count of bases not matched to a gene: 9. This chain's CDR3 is CASSRAGLGVYEQYF. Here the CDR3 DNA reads TGTGCCAGCAGCCGCGCGGGACTAGGGGTCTACGAGCAGTACTTC.

DNA for the CDR3: TGTGCCAGCAGATTCGGGGAGACCCAGTACTTC. It yields the protein CASRFGETQYF. V gene TRBV2 combines with J gene TRBJ2-5; D is undetermined. The V gene's germline CDR1 is SNHLY and CDR2 FYNNEI. The CDR3 sequence is 11 residues long. V was pared by 6 bases and J by 5 bases, with 7 bases between.

The CDR3 nucleotides read TGTGCCTGGAGTGTTCGGCAGGGGAGACAGCCCCAGCATTTT. It codes for CAWSVRQGRQPQHF. The V call is TRBV30, the J call TRBJ1-5; possible D gene TRBD1, 6 bases. Germline V gene data show CDR1 as GTSNPN and CDR2 as SVGIG (reference sequence). The V end lost 0 bases, the J end lost 7 bases, and 13 bases lay between the germline ends. CDR3 size: 14 residues.

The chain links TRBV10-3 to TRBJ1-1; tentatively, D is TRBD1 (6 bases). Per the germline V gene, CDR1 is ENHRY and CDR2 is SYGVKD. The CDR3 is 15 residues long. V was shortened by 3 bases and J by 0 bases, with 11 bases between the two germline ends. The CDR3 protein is CAISERGAMNTEAFF. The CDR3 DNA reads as TGTGCCATCAGTGAAAGGGGGGCCATGAACACTGAAGCTTTCTTT.